Shown below are 24 T cell receptor beta chains from a single sample sequenced in a study of blood T cell repertoires in COVID-19. Data came from immunoSEQ multiplex PCR; TCRdb stores just in-frame clones and leaves some out. The sample has roughly 180,000 clones; more than 70% are singletons. Sequenced input: PBMCs or T cells enriched from blood (not recorded which). The origin of the receptors is a woman aged 45-65 years in a cohort exposed to, infected with or recovered from COVID-19 (not recorded which).

The chain employs TRBV6-5 and TRBJ2-1; the match to TRBD1 covers 7 bases. The CDR3 length is 15 residues. Trimming cost V 5 bases and J 0 bases; bases outside gene matches: 4. In germline, CDR1 is MNHEY, CDR2 SVGAGI. CDR3 in amino acids: CASSPTGDSYNEQFF. CDR3 DNA: TGTGCCAGCAGTCCTACAGGGGACTCCTACAATGAGCAGTTCTTC.

The rearrangement joins TRBV19 to TRBJ2-2; D might be TRBD1 (5 bases). CDR1 and CDR2 (germline): LNHDA, SQIVND (reference sequence). The CDR3 extends over 14 amino acids. The V and J ends lost 8 bases and 0 bases respectively, with 10 bases between them. The CDR3 nucleotides read TGTGCCAGTCGACAGCAGACGAACACCGGGGAGCTGTTTTTT. The encoded protein is CASRQQTNTGELFF. Based on the CDR3 plus reference TRBV19 and TRBJ2-2, the full variable domain is DGGITQSPKYLFRKEGQNVTLSCEQNLNHDAMYWYRQDPGQGLRLIYYSQIVNDFQKGDIAEGYSVSREKKESFPLTVTSAQKNPTAFYLCASRQQTNTGELFFGEGSRLTVL.

In this sample, this clone turned up many times. V is TRBV14 and J is TRBJ1-2; 12 nucleotides align to TRBD1. The trim removed 1 base at V and 8 bases at J, leaving 2 bases unmatched. Germline lookup yields CDR1 SGHDN and CDR2 FVKESK. The CDR3 extends over 14 amino acids. The CDR3 DNA reads TGTGCCAGCAGCCAAGCCGGGACAGGGGGCGGCTACACCTTC. Its protein product is CASSQAGTGGGYTF.

This clone was recorded a few times. V and J are TRBV18 and TRBJ2-5; D unclear. The CDR3 has 13 residues. Trimming stripped 0 bases from V and 3 bases from J, with 5 bases between. CDR1 is KGHSH and CDR2 is LQKENI in the germline V gene. CDR3 sequence (DNA): TGTGCCAGCTCACCACCGGGCGAAGAGACCCAGTACTTC. This sequence encodes CASSPPGEETQYF.

The V and J genes are TRBV30 and TRBJ2-1, with D possibly TRBD1 on 5 matching bases. Trimming pared 8 bases from V and 8 bases from J, leaving 16 bases between. The CDR3 spans 12 residues. CDR1 and CDR2 from the germline V gene are GTSNPN and SVGIG (reference sequence). This chain's CDR3 is CAELGRADEQFF. The DNA for the CDR3 is TGTGCCGAACTGGGCAGGGCCGATGAGCAGTTCTTC.

The chain joins TRBV7-2 to TRBJ1-1, with D uncertain. This CDR3 has 15 amino acids. Trimming took 2 bases from V and 1 from J, leaving 11 bases between them. Per germline, CDR1 SGHTA and CDR2 FQGNSA. The CDR3 DNA reads TGTGCCAGCAGCTTATTCATTGTAGAGAACACTGAAGCTTTCTTT. Protein sequence: CASSLFIVENTEAFF.

The chain employs TRBV6-5 and TRBJ2-1; TRBD2 matches at 8 bases. Germline CDR1 is MNHEY and CDR2 is SVGAGI. The V segment lost 5 bases and the J segment 12 bases; nucleotides outside the gene matches: 3. The CDR3 is 11 residues long. CDR3 sequence: CASSTREGQFF. CDR3 DNA: TGTGCCAGCAGTACACGGGAGGGGCAGTTCTTC.

Here the CDR3 reads CASSQGTGSYEQYF. In nucleotides, the CDR3 is TGTGCCAGCAGCCAGGGGACAGGGTCCTACGAGCAGTACTTC. The chain uses TRBV16 and TRBJ2-7, with 9 bases that match TRBD1. Germline CDR1 reads KGHSY; CDR2 reads FQNENV. This CDR3 spans 14 amino acids. V lost 3 bases and J lost 1; bases outside the gene matches: 1.

This chain joins TRBV4-2 and TRBJ2-1, with a possible D match to TRBD2 (6 bases). Germline-derived CDR1 and CDR2 are LGHNA and YNFKEQ. The CDR3 length is 15 residues. Trimming pared 2 bases from V and 8 bases from J, leaving 16 bases between. The CDR3 is CASSQSMGGYDEQFF. The CDR3 nucleotides are TGTGCCAGCAGCCAATCAATGGGGGGATACGATGAGCAGTTCTTC.

V and J are TRBV9 and TRBJ2-1; possible D gene TRBD2, 6 bases. This CDR3 is 15 amino acids long. Germline V CDR1 and CDR2: SGDLS, YYNGEE. Trimming took off 0 bases at V and 4 bases at J, with 11 bases between the two ends. CDR3 sequence (DNA): TGTGCCAGCAGCGTAGTAGCGGAACTTTACAATGAGCAGTTCTTC. Its protein is CASSVVAELYNEQFF.

This rearrangement joins TRBV11-3 to TRBJ1-2; 7 nucleotides align to TRBD1. The V and J ends lost 5 bases and 4 bases, in that order; junction bases with no gene match: 16. CDR3 size: 17 residues. CDR1 is SGHNT, CDR2 YENEEA, per germline. The CDR3 protein is CASSLTLEGAGGYGYTF. In DNA, the CDR3 is TGTGCCAGCAGCCTGACGTTGGAGGGGGCAGGGGGCTATGGCTACACCTTC.

The J gene is TRBJ1-1, the V gene TRBV6-2 or TRBV6-3; D unresolved. Trimming shortened V by 6 bases and J by 4 bases, and 9 bases separated the two germline ends. This CDR3 spans 12 amino acids. Per the germline V gene, CDR1 is MNHEY and CDR2 is SVGEGT. The chain's CDR3 is CASSPMATEAFF. The CDR3 nucleotides are TGTGCCAGCAGCCCTATGGCCACTGAAGCTTTCTTT.

This chain connects TRBV7-9 to TRBJ1-2; D is uncertain. V lost 7 bases and J lost 6, with 15 bases in between. Germline V gene sequence: CDR1 SEHNR, CDR2 FQNEAQ (reference sequence). CDR3 length: 13 residues. The CDR3 reads CASTQVDNHGYTF. The CDR3, as DNA: TGTGCCAGCACCCAAGTTGACAATCATGGCTACACCTTC.

The rearrangement joins TRBV6-5 to TRBJ1-2; D is ambiguous. The CDR3 runs 12 residues. The germline V gene encodes CDR1 MNHEY and CDR2 SVGAGI. V was shortened by 2 bases and J by 8 bases, with 9 bases between the two germline ends. The CDR3 DNA sequence: TGTGCCAGCAGTTACGGCAATTACGGCTACACCTTC. Amino acid sequence: CASSYGNYGYTF.

V is TRBV6-5 and J is TRBJ2-1; 8 positions match TRBD2. The J segment lost 5 bases and the V segment lost 2 bases, leaving 2 bases of the junction unmatched. Per germline, CDR1 MNHEY and CDR2 SVGAGI. The CDR3 runs to 14 residues. The CDR3 here is CASSYKLADNEQFF. As DNA, the CDR3 is TGTGCCAGCAGTTACAAACTAGCGGACAATGAGCAGTTCTTC.

The chain has TRBV27 and TRBJ2-5; TRBD2 aligns across 8 bases. CDR3 length: 16 residues. Germline CDR1 reads MNHEY; CDR2 reads SMNVEV (reference sequence). The V and J ends lost 5 bases and 5 bases, in that order; junction bases with no gene match: 13. In nucleotides, the CDR3 is TGTGCCAGCAGTAAATTAACTAGCGGACGGGGGGAGACCCAGTACTTC. This gives the protein CASSKLTSGRGETQYF.

The genes are TRBV9 and TRBJ1-5, with TRBD1 matching over 12 bases. V trimming: 3 bases; J trimming: 1 base; junction bases outside the gene matches: 2. CDR1 SGDLS and CDR2 YYNGEE come from the germline V gene. The CDR3 extends over 16 amino acids. DNA of the CDR3: TGTGCCAGCAGCGCCGGGACAGGGGGCAGCAATCAGCCCCAGCATTTT. Encoded protein: CASSAGTGGSNQPQHF.

Only one count was recorded for this clone. This rearrangement joins TRBV27 to TRBJ2-3, with TRBD1 identical over 9 bases. This CDR3 comprises 15 residues. Germline-derived CDR1 and CDR2 are MNHEY and SMNVEV (reference sequence). The V segment lost 2 bases and the J segment 6 bases; nucleotides outside the gene matches: 6. CDR3 in amino acids: CASSLEGQGWDTQYF. Here the CDR3 DNA reads TGTGCCAGCAGTTTAGAAGGACAGGGGTGGGATACGCAGTATTTT.

The gene calls are TRBV6-5 and TRBJ1-1; perhaps TRBD1 as D (6 bases). The CDR3 length is 14 residues. V was trimmed by 7 bases and J by 6 bases, leaving 18 bases between them. Germline V gives CDR1 MNHEY, CDR2 SVGAGI. The CDR3 sequence: CASTPTGTRAEAFF. In DNA, the CDR3 is TGTGCCAGCACCCCTACAGGGACGAGGGCTGAAGCTTTCTTT.

Only one count was recorded for this clone. The gene calls are TRBV7-8 and TRBJ1-5; possibly TRBD1 for D (6 bases). Germline loops: CDR1 SGHVS, CDR2 FQNEAQ. There are 17 residues in the CDR3. V was cut by 6 bases and J by 9 bases, with 27 bases left in between. Here the CDR3 reads CASSLPQGISGVWPQHF. The CDR3 DNA reads as TGTGCCAGCAGTTTACCTCAGGGGATTAGTGGGGTATGGCCCCAGCATTTT.

The chain couples TRBV6-5 to TRBJ1-6, with TRBD1 matching over 8 bases. The CDR3 runs to 15 residues. Trimming took 2 bases from V and 9 from J; bases not matched to a gene: 6. Germline loops: CDR1 MNHEY, CDR2 SVGAGI. In nucleotides, the CDR3 is TGTGCCAGCAGTTACGTCGGACAGGGAGGTTCACCCCTCCACTTT. Amino acids: CASSYVGQGGSPLHF.

The gene calls are TRBV9 and TRBJ2-5; 10 bases align to TRBD2. The V and J ends lost 1 base and 2 bases, in that order; junction bases with no gene match: 11. The CDR3 consists of 18 residues. Germline CDR1 SGDLS, CDR2 YYNGEE. CDR3 nucleotide sequence: TGTGCCAGCAGCGTACGCTTTTCTAGCGGGGGTGAGCAAGAGACCCAGTACTTC. Residues: CASSVRFSSGGEQETQYF.

This chain uses TRBV4-2 with TRBJ1-2, with 9 bases aligning to TRBD1. From germline, CDR1 is LGHNA and CDR2 YNFKEQ. The ends lost 4 bases at V and 8 bases at J; junction bases unmatched: 11. The CDR3 consists of 15 residues. CDR3 sequence (DNA): TGTGCCAGCAGCCGCGAGCCGGGACAGGGACGCGGCTACACCTTC. Translation: CASSREPGQGRGYTF.

The J gene is TRBJ2-5, the V gene TRBV5-6; 9 nucleotides line up with TRBD1. The CDR3 has 15 residues. The ends lost 0 bases at V and 5 bases at J; junction bases unmatched: 5. Germline CDR1 is SGHDT and CDR2 is YYEEEE. CDR3 region: CASSLVSGTGETQYF. The DNA for the CDR3 is TGTGCCAGCAGCTTGGTTTCCGGGACAGGGGAGACCCAGTACTTC.